This entry features one T cell receptor (beta chain) sequence. Its antigen is still unknown. Next came a second PCR, run for about 6 to 11 cycles, which used a sample-barcoded 5' primer along with a J-beta primer mix. TCRdb re-called the 5' RACE reads with MiXCR, one entry per CDR3 protein. The top ten hold roughly 26% of the sample, which has nearly 800,000 distinct CDR3 sequences, around three fifths seen once. Germline lookup yields CDR1 KGHSH and CDR2 LQKENI. V was clipped by 2 bases and J by 2 bases; unmatched bases: 2. The CDR3 runs to 15 residues. These data are taken from a study of blood T cells in healthy people across ages. Looking at the study overall: Template-switching capture recovered about one barcoded beta molecule per two T cells.

Study-level results: Whereas aged donors had fewer naive CD4+ cells, long-lived donors had more of them and higher diversity. TCR beta diversity per million T cells fell roughly linearly with age.

The sequencing sample was made of blood. The sequence was obtained from a man aged 35-49 years in good health. This chain joins TRBV18 and TRBJ2-5, with TRBD2 matching 10 bases. CDR3 sequence (DNA): TGTGCCAGCTCACCATTTAGCGGGGGGCAAGAGACCCAGTACTTC. Residues: CASSPFSGGQETQYF.